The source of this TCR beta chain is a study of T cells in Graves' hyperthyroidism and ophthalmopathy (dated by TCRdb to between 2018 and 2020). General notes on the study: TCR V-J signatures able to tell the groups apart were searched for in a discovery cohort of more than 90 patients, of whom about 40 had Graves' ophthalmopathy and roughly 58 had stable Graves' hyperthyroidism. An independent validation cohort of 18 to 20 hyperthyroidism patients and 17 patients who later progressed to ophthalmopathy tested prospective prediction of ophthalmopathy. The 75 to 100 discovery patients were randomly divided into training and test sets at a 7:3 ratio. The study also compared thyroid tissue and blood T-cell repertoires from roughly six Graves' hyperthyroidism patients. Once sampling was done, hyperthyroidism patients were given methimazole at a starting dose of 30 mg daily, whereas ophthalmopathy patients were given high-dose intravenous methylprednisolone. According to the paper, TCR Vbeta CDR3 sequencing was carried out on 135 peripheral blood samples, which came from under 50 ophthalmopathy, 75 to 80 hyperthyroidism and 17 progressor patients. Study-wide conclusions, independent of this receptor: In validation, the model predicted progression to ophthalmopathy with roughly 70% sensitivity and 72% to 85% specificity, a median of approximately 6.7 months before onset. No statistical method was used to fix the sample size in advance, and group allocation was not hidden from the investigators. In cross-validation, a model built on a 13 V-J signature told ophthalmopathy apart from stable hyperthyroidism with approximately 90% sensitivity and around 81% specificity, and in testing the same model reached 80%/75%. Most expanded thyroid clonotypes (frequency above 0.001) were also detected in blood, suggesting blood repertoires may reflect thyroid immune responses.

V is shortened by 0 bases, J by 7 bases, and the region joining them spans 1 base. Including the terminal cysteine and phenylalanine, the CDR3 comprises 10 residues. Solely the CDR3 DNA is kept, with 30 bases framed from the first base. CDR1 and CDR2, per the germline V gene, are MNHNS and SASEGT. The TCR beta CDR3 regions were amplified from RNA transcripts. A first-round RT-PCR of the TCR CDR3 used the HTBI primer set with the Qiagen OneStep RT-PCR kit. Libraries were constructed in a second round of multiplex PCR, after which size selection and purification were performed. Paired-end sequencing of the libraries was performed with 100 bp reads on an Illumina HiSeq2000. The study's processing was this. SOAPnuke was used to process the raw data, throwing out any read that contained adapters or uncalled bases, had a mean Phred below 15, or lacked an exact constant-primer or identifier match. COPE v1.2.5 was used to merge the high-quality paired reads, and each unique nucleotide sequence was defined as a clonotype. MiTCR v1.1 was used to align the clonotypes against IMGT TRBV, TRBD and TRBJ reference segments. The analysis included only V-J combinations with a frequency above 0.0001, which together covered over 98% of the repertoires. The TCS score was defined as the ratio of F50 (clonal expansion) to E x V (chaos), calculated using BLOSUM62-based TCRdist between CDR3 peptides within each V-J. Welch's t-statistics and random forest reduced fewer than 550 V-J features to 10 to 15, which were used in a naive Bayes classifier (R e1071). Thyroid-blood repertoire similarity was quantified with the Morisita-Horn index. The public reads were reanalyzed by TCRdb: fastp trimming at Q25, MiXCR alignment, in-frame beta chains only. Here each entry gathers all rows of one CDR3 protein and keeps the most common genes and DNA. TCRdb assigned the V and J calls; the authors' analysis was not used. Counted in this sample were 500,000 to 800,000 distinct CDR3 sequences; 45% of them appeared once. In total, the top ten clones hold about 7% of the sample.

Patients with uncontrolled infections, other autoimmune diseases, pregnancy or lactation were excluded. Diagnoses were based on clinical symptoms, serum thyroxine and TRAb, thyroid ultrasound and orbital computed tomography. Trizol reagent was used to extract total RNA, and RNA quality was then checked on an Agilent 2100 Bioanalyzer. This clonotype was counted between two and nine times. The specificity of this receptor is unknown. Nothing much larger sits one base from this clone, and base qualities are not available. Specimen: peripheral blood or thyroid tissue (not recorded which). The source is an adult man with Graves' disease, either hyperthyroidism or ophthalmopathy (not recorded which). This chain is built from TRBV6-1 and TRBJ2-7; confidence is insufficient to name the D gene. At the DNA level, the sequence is TGTGCCAGCAGTGAAGCTGAGCAGTACTTC. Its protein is CASSEAEQYF.